Listed below are T cell receptor beta chains from one sample, sequenced in a study of radiotherapy plus CTLA-4 blockade in lung cancer. The table came from immunoSEQ multiplex PCR; TCRdb's copy has only in-frame clones and leaves some out. This sample has about 49,000 clones; roughly 81% occur once, and the top ten carry around a quarter. Sequencing used peripheral blood, obtained from a patient treated with radiotherapy plus ipilimumab. These receptors originate from a human donor with non-small cell lung cancer whose response to radiotherapy plus ipilimumab could not be evaluated. CDR3s include the opening cysteine and the closing phenylalanine or tryptophan. The D gene is left open where the match is weak. Clone size is not always given. Where it is, it says once, few, many or a class for expanded clones.

length | J | D | V | size | CDR3 | DNA
13 | TRBJ1-6 | NA | TRBV6-5 | NA | CASFGQRNSPLHF | TGTGCCAGCTTCGGACAGAGAAATTCACCCCTCCACTTT
17 | TRBJ1-6 | NA | TRBV5-6 | NA | CASSLVRYSSYNSPLHF | TGTGCCAGCAGCTTGGTTAGGTACAGCTCCTATAATTCACCCCTCCACTTT
18 | TRBJ2-1 | TRBD1 | TRBV4-1 | NA | CASSPLTTRDRGQNEQFF | TGCGCCAGCAGCCCACTCACGACCAGGGACAGGGGGCAAAATGAGCAGTTCTTC
14 | TRBJ2-3 | NA | TRBV7-2 | NA | CASSPRRVTDTQYF | TGTGCCAGCAGCCCGCGCCGCGTGACAGATACGCAGTATTTT
13 | TRBJ2-7 | NA | TRBV9 | NA | CASSVDEPYEQYF | TGTGCCAGCAGCGTAGACGAGCCCTACGAGCAGTACTTC
15 | TRBJ2-3 | NA | TRBV19 | NA | CASSINGQSTDTQYF | TGTGCCAGTAGTATAAACGGACAAAGCACAGATACGCAGTATTTT
17 | TRBJ2-1 | TRBD2 | TRBV28 | NA | CASSLYPGLADLNEQFF | TGTGCCAGCAGTTTGTATCCCGGGCTAGCGGATCTCAATGAGCAGTTCTTC
16 | TRBJ2-3 | NA | TRBV29-1 | NA | CSVLWRGRGRTDTQYF | TGCAGCGTCCTCTGGAGAGGGCGGGGTCGCACAGATACGCAGTATTTT
17 | TRBJ2-3 | TRBD2 | TRBV2 | NA | CASPERTGTTPTDTQYF | TGTGCCAGCCCGGAGAGGACCGGGACTACCCCCACAGATACGCAGTATTTT
18 | TRBJ2-3 | NA | TRBV29-1 | NA | CSVEEVQDIPISTDTQYF | TGCAGCGTTGAAGAGGTACAGGACATTCCTATTAGCACAGATACGCAGTATTTT
13 | TRBJ1-2 | TRBD1 | TRBV10-1 | once | CASRRQGAYGYTF | TGCGCCAGCAGGAGACAGGGGGCCTATGGCTACACCTTC
18 | TRBJ2-7 | TRBD1 | TRBV10-3 | NA | CAISERTGTGFGSYEQYF | TGTGCCATCAGTGAGAGAACCGGGACAGGGTTCGGATCCTACGAGCAGTACTTC
15 | TRBJ2-1 | TRBD2 | TRBV5-4 | NA | CASSLVLGTRNEQFF | TGTGCCAGCAGCTTGGTGTTGGGGACTAGGAATGAGCAGTTCTTC
17 | TRBJ2-2 | TRBD1 | TRBV2 | NA | CASRQGQGAGDTGELFF | TGTGCCAGCAGGCAGGGACAGGGGGCCGGGGACACCGGGGAGCTGTTTTTT
16 | TRBJ1-4 | TRBD1 | TRBV13 | NA | CASSLGYGTVNEKLFF | TGTGCCAGCAGCTTGGGTTACGGGACAGTTAATGAAAAACTGTTTTTT
15 | TRBJ2-6 | NA | TRBV13 | NA | CASSSGGSGANVLTF | TGTGCCAGCAGTTCTGGGGGGTCTGGGGCCAACGTCCTGACTTTC
15 | TRBJ2-3 | TRBD2 | TRBV30 | NA | CAWSEGAAGGDTQYF | TGTGCCTGGAGTGAAGGAGCGGCGGGGGGAGATACGCAGTATTTT
12 | TRBJ2-1 | NA | TRBV10-3 | NA | CAISETGPRAFF | TGTGCCATCAGTGAAACAGGCCCACGTGCTTTCTTC
14 | TRBJ1-1 | TRBD1 | TRBV4-3 | NA | CASSQDTGVTEAFF | TGCGCCAGCAGCCAAGATACAGGGGTAACTGAAGCTTTCTTT
14 | TRBJ1-4 | NA | TRBV30 | few | CAWKGGGFNEKLFF | TGTGCCTGGAAGGGAGGAGGATTTAATGAAAAACTGTTTTTT
13 | TRBJ1-2 | NA | TRBV4-2 | once | CASSQGGDSGYTF | TGTGCCAGCAGCCAAGGCGGGGATAGTGGCTACACCTTC
14 | TRBJ1-5 | NA | TRBV9 | NA | CASSVWTGNQPQHF | TGTGCCAGCAGCGTATGGACAGGCAATCAGCCCCAGCATTTT
16 | TRBJ2-7 | NA | TRBV4-3 | few | CASSQDAGSSSYEQYF | TGCGCCAGCAGCCAAGATGCAGGCTCAAGCTCCTACGAGCAGTACTTC
15 | TRBJ2-5 | TRBD1 | TRBV9 | NA | CASSANGQAKETQYF | TGTGCCAGCAGCGCAAATGGACAGGCTAAAGAGACCCAGTACTTC
13 | TRBJ1-1 | NA | TRBV19 | once | CASKVAVNTEAFF | TGTGCCAGTAAAGTGGCCGTGAACACTGAAGCTTTCTTT
13 | TRBJ1-1 | NA | TRBV29-1 | NA | CSVHEGAETEAFF | TGCAGCGTTCACGAGGGCGCGGAGACTGAAGCTTTCTTT
17 | TRBJ2-3 | TRBD2 | TRBV29-1 | NA | CSVEDPGSSGSTDTQYF | TGCAGCGTTGAAGATCCTGGGTCTAGCGGTAGCACAGATACGCAGTATTTT
14 | TRBJ2-1 | NA | TRBV28 | NA | CASRNTGTYNEQFF | TGTGCCAGCAGAAATACAGGGACCTACAATGAGCAGTTCTTC
17 | TRBJ2-7 | TRBD1 | TRBV11-2 | NA | CASSSMGRGQGVYEQYF | TGTGCCAGCAGCTCGATGGGGAGGGGACAGGGTGTCTACGAGCAGTACTTC
15 | TRBJ1-6 | NA | TRBV4-3 | NA | CASSQGTSYNSPLHF | TGCGCCAGCAGCCAAGGGACATCCTATAATTCACCCCTCCACTTT
15 | TRBJ2-3 | TRBD1 | TRBV11-3 | NA | CASSLTGTGMYTQYF | TGTGCCAGCAGCTTAACCGGGACAGGGATGTATACGCAGTATTTT
15 | TRBJ2-7 | TRBD2 | TRBV11-2 | NA | CASSLSRGGTYEQYF | TGTGCCAGCAGCTTATCGCGGGGAGGGACCTACGAGCAGTACTTC
15 | TRBJ2-3 | TRBD2 | TRBV14 | once | CASSHLAGARDTQYF | TGTGCCAGCAGCCACTTAGCGGGAGCTCGGGATACGCAGTATTTT
16 | TRBJ2-7 | TRBD2 | TRBV6-5 | NA | CASSYSASGRPPEQYF | TGTGCCAGCAGTTACTCGGCTAGCGGGAGGCCCCCCGAGCAGTACTTC
15 | TRBJ1-4 | NA | TRBV28 | few | CASSLWGQMGEKLFF | TGTGCCAGCAGTTTATGGGGACAAATGGGGGAAAAACTGTTTTTT
13 | TRBJ1-1 | NA | TRBV19 | NA | CASRIGGNTEAFF | TGTGCCAGTAGGATCGGGGGGAACACTGAAGCTTTCTTT
13 | TRBJ2-7 | NA | TRBV7-2 | NA | CASSSRTALEQYF | TGTGCCAGCAGCTCGAGGACAGCTCTCGAGCAGTACTTC
15 | TRBJ2-4 | NA | TRBV6-1 | NA | CASSEAGGRQNIQYF | TGTGCCAGCAGTGAAGCGGGCGGGCGGCAAAACATTCAGTACTTC
14 | TRBJ1-4 | TRBD1 | TRBV7-9 | NA | CASSLGQGREKLFF | TGTGCCAGCAGCTTAGGACAGGGACGAGAAAAACTGTTTTTT